Sequencing of this T cell receptor beta chain was carried out in a study of blood T cell repertoires in COVID-19 (dated by TCRdb to 2020 to 2022). In the study overall: Collaborator samples came from the United States, Italy and Spain and covered acute and convalescent phases of COVID-19. The prospective study material was composed of cDNA or gDNA derived from T cells, B-cell-depleted T cells, or PBMCs. Deeply sampled blood TCRbeta repertoires from subjects exposed to, actively infected with, or recovered from COVID-19 were included in the dataset. A freely available public database, intended as a resource for researchers studying the immune response to SARS-CoV-2, is where the repertoires were released. The samples were drawn from the first 160 participants of the ongoing ImmuneRACE study and from over 950 subjects provided by 6 global collaborators. A de-identified subject ID, COVID-19 status, age in years and sex were almost always included in the sample metadata. Where available, HLA class I and class II types were obtained from metadata supplied by the sample provider rather than from assay-based typing.

Concerning this clone itself: Its specific antigen is unknown. No qualities accompany the bases; no much larger clone lies one base away.

The CDR3 measures 15 amino acids from cysteine to phenylalanine. CDR3 DNA is the only sequence kept; it has 45 bases, read in frame from the first base. V was cut back by 3 bases and J by 4 bases, leaving a gap of 12 bases between them. In the germline V gene, CDR1 corresponds to MNHEY and CDR2 to SVGAGI. The immunoSEQ Assay, a bias-controlled multiplex PCR, was used to amplify TCRbeta CDR3 regions from genomic DNA. The original methods were these. The number of nucleated cells in each sample was estimated from the amplification of reference gene primers within the assay. To quantify the absolute abundance of each unique TCRbeta CDR3 rearrangement, sequence reads were collapsed and filtered. For each sample, productive Simpson clonality was calculated by taking the square root of Simpson's diversity index across productive rearrangements. TCRdb's version of the immuneACCESS table is confined to in-frame rearrangements and falls short of the full clone set. An unresolved V gene accounts for under half of the shortfall where checked; the remainder is of unknown origin. The V and J calls and clone size come from that table; D and trimming were worked out from the DNA. The sample profile shows 150,000 to 200,000 clones; around 91% of them were found once. More than 0.75% of the sample belongs to the ten largest clones.

Participants in the prospective study were aged roughly 18 to 89 years, lived in 20 to 25 United States geographic areas, and enrolled through a virtual design. To assign participants to cohorts, the prospective study relied on clinical history that participants themselves reported in a screening survey and a study questionnaire. Recovered participants in ImmuneRACE Cohort 3 were defined as having two consecutive negative NP/OP PCR tests, clearance from a healthcare professional, or resolution of symptoms. Each participant in the prospective study had whole blood, serum and a nasopharyngeal or oropharyngeal swab collected by mobile phlebotomists. Additional blood draws and questionnaires over an approximately two-month period could optionally be provided by prospective study participants. Blood samples from the prospective study were shipped frozen or at room temperature prior to DNA extraction.

Broad study findings and their caveats: Clinical and demographic metadata were provided uncurated, with the amount varying by source and participant.

The rearranged segments are TRBV6-5 and TRBJ1-4; tentative D gene TRBD1, with 5 bases matching. The receptor was derived from a woman aged 18 to 35 who had recovered from COVID-19. Sequenced material: PBMCs or T cells enriched from blood (not recorded which). The CDR3 protein: CASSYVRGINEKLFF. The nucleotide sequence is TGTGCCAGCAGTTATGTTAGGGGAATTAATGAAAAACTGTTTTTT.